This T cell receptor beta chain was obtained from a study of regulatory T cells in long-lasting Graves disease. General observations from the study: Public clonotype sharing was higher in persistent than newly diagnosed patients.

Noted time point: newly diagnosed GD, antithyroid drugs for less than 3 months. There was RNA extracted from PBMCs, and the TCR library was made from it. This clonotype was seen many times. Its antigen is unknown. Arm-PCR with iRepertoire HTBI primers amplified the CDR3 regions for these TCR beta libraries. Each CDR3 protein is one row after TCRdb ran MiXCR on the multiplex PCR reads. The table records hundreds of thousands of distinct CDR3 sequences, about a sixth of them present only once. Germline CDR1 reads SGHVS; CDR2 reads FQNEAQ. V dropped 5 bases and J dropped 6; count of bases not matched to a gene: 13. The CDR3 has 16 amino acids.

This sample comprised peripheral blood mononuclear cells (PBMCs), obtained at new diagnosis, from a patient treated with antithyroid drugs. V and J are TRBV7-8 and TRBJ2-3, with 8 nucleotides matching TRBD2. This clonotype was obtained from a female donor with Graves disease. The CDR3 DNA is TGTGCCAGCAGCCCGCCTCGTTCCGGGAGGGACGATACGCAGTATTTT. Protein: CASSPPRSGRDDTQYF.